Within the sample, the clone carrying this T cell receptor (beta chain) is medium-sized. Between the trimmed V and J ends, which lost 7 bases and 4 bases, there was a span of 8 bases. The V gene's germline CDR1 is MGHDK and CDR2 SYGVNS. This CDR3 contains 11 residues. This sample is drawn from a study of blood T cell repertoires in COVID-19. Whole-study context: Whether acute or convalescent, the COVID-19 samples came from the United States, Italy and Spain. Sample material is recorded as cDNA or gDNA derived from T cells, B-cell-depleted T cells, or PBMCs.

As processed by the authors: Amplification with reference gene primers provided the estimates of nucleated cell counts. Method: immunoSEQ multiplex PCR; TCRdb's copy keeps in-frame clones and lacks some. That table supplies the V and J calls and clone size; D and trimming were determined from the DNA. The table shows 35,000 to 50,000 clones, with approximately 89% occurring only once. This clonotype was obtained from a human donor in a cohort sampled during active COVID-19. Sequences were obtained from peripheral blood. J is TRBJ2-7 and V is TRBV25-1; TRBD2 might be the D (5 bases). The CDR3 DNA reads TGTGCCAGCAATCGGGGATACGAGCAGTACTTC. It specifies CASNRGYEQYF.